These T cell receptor beta chains were read from a single sample in a study of T cells in localized non-small cell lung cancer. The assay was immunoSEQ multiplex PCR, and TCRdb's table has in-frame clones only and misses some. The sample lists around 43,000 clones; 85% to 90% were seen once. This specimen was peripheral blood, taken before any cancer treatment. The source of these receptors is a man between 18 and 49 years old with stage I lung adenocarcinoma. The CDR3 runs from the conserved cysteine through the conserved F or W. D genes are given only for firm matches. A clone size is listed for some rows: how often the clone was seen (once, few, many), or a class if it is expanded.

clone_size d_call j_call v_call cdr3_nt cdr3_aa
NA NA TRBJ2-1 TRBV7-9 TGTGCCAGCAGCTTATTAAGTGTCGGGTTCTTC CASSLLSVGFF
NA NA TRBJ1-1 TRBV2 TGTGCCAGCAGTGATCAGGGCAGTTTAACTGAAGCTTTCTTT CASSDQGSLTEAFF
NA NA TRBJ1-1 TRBV30 TGTGCCTGGAGTCCTCGGAGGACTGAAGCTTTCTTT CAWSPRRTEAFF
NA NA TRBJ1-3 TRBV6-1 TGTGCCAGCAGTGATCTCACCGTCTCTGGAAACACCATATATTTT CASSDLTVSGNTIYF
NA NA TRBJ2-3 TRBV12-5 TGTGCTAGTGGTGGGACCGCAGATACGCAGTATTTT CASGGTADTQYF
NA TRBD1 TRBJ1-2 TRBV6-5 TGTGCCAGCAGTTCCTACCGGGACAGGGGGCTTGGCTACACCTTC CASSSYRDRGLGYTF
NA NA TRBJ2-1 TRBV18 TGTGCCAGCTCACCCCCGTTTCTACGGAATGAGCAGTTCTTC CASSPPFLRNEQFF
once TRBD1 TRBJ1-5 TRBV19 TGTGCCAGTAGTGTGACAGGGTCCGGCAATCAGCCCCAGCATTTT CASSVTGSGNQPQHF
NA TRBD1 TRBJ2-7 TRBV2 TGTGCCAGCAGTGGTCCCCTACCTCACGGGCAGGGGGCCTACGAGCAGTACTTC CASSGPLPHGQGAYEQYF
NA TRBD1 TRBJ2-1 TRBV7-9 TGTGCCAGCAGCGCCGGGACAGCCGGCAATGAGCAGTTCTTC CASSAGTAGNEQFF
NA NA TRBJ1-2 TRBV6-5 TGTGCCAGCAGTTCGGTTGGGGGGCGCATGGACTTC CASSSVGGRMDF
NA NA TRBJ2-7 TRBV7-6 TGTGCCAGCAGCTTACAACAGGGAGCCGAGCAGTACTTC CASSLQQGAEQYF
NA NA TRBJ2-7 TRBV4-3 TGCGCCAGCAGCCAAGGCCAGGTCGGCGAGCAGTACTTC CASSQGQVGEQYF
NA TRBD1 TRBJ2-5 TRBV7-9 TGTGCCAGCAGCTTGACAGGGGCAGAGACCCAGTACTTC CASSLTGAETQYF